This T cell receptor beta chain was profiled in a study of vaccination and CD4 T cells after COVID-19. Study-wide findings and caveats: Relatively few convalescent patients were studied, without early post-infection timepoints.

Oncomine TCR Beta short-read sequencing was applied to DNA from cultured CD4+ T cells. MiXCR, applied by TCRdb to the PCR reads, yields one record per CDR3 protein. The sample has about 18,000 distinct CDR3 sequences; about half are singletons. CDR3 size: 16 residues. V gave up 0 bases and J gave up 4 bases, with 14 bases separating them. Per the germline V gene, CDR1 is MNHEY and CDR2 is SMNVEV (reference sequence). Treatment indicated: approximately nine-day PBMC culture with coronavirus spike peptide pools or control peptides (ViraFEST assay). Negative selection was the method that isolated CD4+ T cells after around 9 days of culture. Only one count was recorded for this clonotype. Its target is unknown.

The sample in question was CD4+ T cells from blood, cultured in vitro, obtained before SARS-CoV-2 vaccination. The sequence was collected from a human donor who had recovered from COVID-19. This chain joins TRBV27 and TRBJ2-3; D uncertain. CDR3: CASSLSGNLRADTQYF. The CDR3, as DNA: TGTGCCAGCAGTTTATCAGGGAATTTAAGGGCAGATACGCAGTATTTT.